This T cell receptor beta chain was identified during a study of human T cells and chemical hapten exposure. The library labeled individual cDNA molecules by adding unique molecular identifiers to them. TCRdb analysed the RACE reads with MiXCR anew, one entry per CDR3 protein. The sample has just over 90,000 distinct CDR3 sequences, roughly 8.5% seen once. Study results and caveats: The study found that DPC sensitization did not change TCRs above 1 in 1000 frequency.

This clonotype turned up a few times. Its antigen remains unknown. Time point meaning: healthy volunteer bleed at 2 weeks. It was unfractionated whole blood from which total RNA was extracted. CDR1 is MNHNS, CDR2 SASEGT, per germline. V was trimmed by 2 bases and J by 5 bases, leaving 7 bases between them. The length of the CDR3 is 13 residues. The TCR was taken from a female donor in good health. Some clones in this sample may be carry-over from other donors' samples. Sequenced material: whole blood. V is TRBV6-1 and J is TRBJ2-1; the D is unclear. The CDR3 is CASSEYGDNEQFF. CDR3 nucleotides: TGTGCCAGCAGTGAATACGGAGACAATGAGCAGTTCTTC.